A selection of T cell receptor beta chains follows, all from one sample in a study of beta chain features in type 1 diabetes. Assay: immunoSEQ multiplex PCR; the TCRdb copy retains only in-frame clones and omits some. Of 250,000 to 300,000 clones in the sample, approximately 25% were seen once. Material for sequencing was naive CD4+ T cells from blood. The receptors here all came from a woman in her 30s with type 1 diabetes. Each CDR3 is given with its conserved first and last residue. The D gene is left open where the match is weak. The size entry is marked missing in some rows and otherwise reads once, few, many or a size class.

>TRBJ2-5|TRBD2|few|TRBV4-1
TGCGCCAGCAGCCAAGATGTGTCCTGGACTAGCGGGAGACAAGAGACCCAGTACTTC
CASSQDVSWTSGRQETQYF
>TRBJ1-5|.|few|TRBV30
TGTGCCTGGGGACTAAGCAATCAGCCCCAGCATTTT
CAWGLSNQPQHF
>TRBJ2-5|TRBD2|.|TRBV6-5
TGTGCCAGCAGTCCCGGGACTAGCAGCGAGACCCAGTACTTC
CASSPGTSSETQYF
>TRBJ2-7|.|.|TRBV23-1
TGCGCCAGCAGCCGGGACACGCAGAGGGACTTC
CASSRDTQRDF
>TRBJ2-2|TRBD2|few|TRBV2
TGTGCCAGCAAGTCTAGCGGGCTAAACACCGGGGAGCTGTTTTTT
CASKSSGLNTGELFF
>TRBJ1-1|.|few|TRBV2
TGTGCCAGCAGCAAGGAGATGAACACTGAAGCTTTCTTT
CASSKEMNTEAFF
>TRBJ1-2|.|.|TRBV9
TGTGCCAGCAGCCTCTTTGGCAGGCCGAACTATGGCTACACCTTC
CASSLFGRPNYGYTF
>TRBJ2-1|.|.|TRBV5-1
TGCGCCAGCAGCTTGGCGGCGGGCTCCTACAATGAGCAGTTCTTC
CASSLAAGSYNEQFF
>TRBJ2-6|TRBD1|.|TRBV7-3
TGTGCCAGCAGCCGCGGACAGGGGAGCTCTGGGGCCAACGTCCTGACTTTC
CASSRGQGSSGANVLTF
>TRBJ1-5|.|.|TRBV9
TGTGCCAGCAGCGCGAGCGGGGCGGGGAATCAGCCCCAGCATTTT
CASSASGAGNQPQHF
>TRBJ2-5|.|.|TRBV7-9
TGTGCCAGCAGCCCCAGGATGAATCCCCAGTACTTC
CASSPRMNPQYF
>TRBJ2-3|.|few|TRBV9
TGTGCCAGCAGCCCGTTTCTGAGTAGCACAGATACGCAGTATTTT
CASSPFLSSTDTQYF
>TRBJ1-1|TRBD1|once|TRBV7-8
TGTGCCAGCAGCTATACCGGGACAGAGAACACTGAAGCTTTCTTT
CASSYTGTENTEAFF
>TRBJ2-1|.|.|TRBV4-2
TGTGCCAGCAGCCAAGGGGGGGCGGGAGACAATGAGCAGTTCTTC
CASSQGGAGDNEQFF
>TRBJ2-1|TRBD2|.|TRBV7-9
TGTGCCAGCAGCTTAAGGCGGGAGATTCTGAATGAGCAGTTCTTC
CASSLRREILNEQFF
>TRBJ2-1|TRBD2|.|TRBV6-5
TGTGCCAGCAGTTACGGCGGGAGAACTGTCAATGAGCAGTTCTTC
CASSYGGRTVNEQFF
>TRBJ1-1|TRBD1|.|TRBV30
TGTGCCTGGACCCTCGGGACAGGGGGCACTGAAGCTTTCTTT
CAWTLGTGGTEAFF
>TRBJ2-7|TRBD2|.|TRBV7-3
TGTGCCAGCAGCTTCCTAGCGGATAGCTCCTACGAGCAGTACTTC
CASSFLADSSYEQYF
>TRBJ1-5|.|few|TRBV30
TGTGCCTGGAGTGTAGAAGGGGATCAGCCCCAGCATTTT
CAWSVEGDQPQHF
>TRBJ1-1|.|few|TRBV30
TGTGCCTGGGATAGACAGAACACTGAAGCTTTCTTT
CAWDRQNTEAFF
>TRBJ1-4|.|.|TRBV19
TGTGCCAGTAGTTCCCGGACAAAGGAATTTGAAAAACTGTTTTTT
CASSSRTKEFEKLFF
>TRBJ2-1|TRBD2|.|TRBV5-1
TGCGCCAGCAGCGGGACTAGCTACCTACAGGACAATGAGCAGTTCTTC
CASSGTSYLQDNEQFF
>TRBJ2-1|.|.|TRBV7-2
TGTGCCAGCAGGCGTCTAGCGAGCACTGAGCAGTTCTTC
CASRRLASTEQFF
>TRBJ2-7|TRBD1|.|TRBV5-1
TGCGCCAGCAGCTCGGGACAGGGGGAGAGCGAGCAGTACTTC
CASSSGQGESEQYF
>TRBJ2-6|TRBD2|.|TRBV5-6
TGTGCCAGCAGCTCAGCACTAGCGGGGGCCCTCTCTGGGGCCAACGTCCTGACTTTC
CASSSALAGALSGANVLTF
>TRBJ1-4|.|.|TRBV30
TGTGCCTGGACTAGTGTGAATGAAAAACTGTTTTTT
CAWTSVNEKLFF
>TRBJ2-7|TRBD1|.|TRBV29-1
TGCAGCGTTGCCCGGGACAGCTCCTACGAGCAGTACTTC
CSVARDSSYEQYF
>TRBJ1-5|.|.|TRBV5-6
TGTGCCAGCAGCTGGTGGGCAGGGAATCAGCCCCAGCATTTT
CASSWWAGNQPQHF
>TRBJ1-2|.|.|TRBV7-9
TGTGCCAGCAGCTCCCAGGGGAGACACTATGGCTACACCTTC
CASSSQGRHYGYTF
>TRBJ1-2|.|.|TRBV5-1
TGCGCCAGCAGCCACCCGGGATCCAATGGCTACACCTTC
CASSHPGSNGYTF
>TRBJ2-7|.|few|TRBV7-9
TGTGCCAGCAGCCCACCCGGAGATCCTCCTACCTACGAGCAGTACTTC
CASSPPGDPPTYEQYF
>TRBJ2-7|.|.|TRBV5-1
TGCGCCAGCAGCTTTAGCCGTACGTTAGCGGAGGCGGGGGAGCAGTACTTC
CASSFSRTLAEAGEQYF
>TRBJ2-1|TRBD1|.|TRBV30
TGTGCCTGGAGTAGCCGGACAGGGTTGTATAGGTCGGGGCAGTTCTTC
CAWSSRTGLYRSGQFF
>TRBJ1-1|.|few|TRBV18
TGTGCCAGCTTCCCTCAGGGTACTAAGAACACTGAAGCTTTCTTT
CASFPQGTKNTEAFF
>TRBJ2-1|TRBD2|few|TRBV23-1
TGCGCCAGGCACTCTAGACCTAGCGGGACCTACAATGAGCAGTTCTTC
CARHSRPSGTYNEQFF
>TRBJ2-5|TRBD2|.|TRBV5-1
TGCGCCAGCAGCTTGGTGCCGGGACTAGGAGTTTCGGAGACCCAGTACTTC
CASSLVPGLGVSETQYF
>TRBJ2-7|.|few|TRBV6-5
TGTGCCAGCACCCCGACTACCATCTCCTACGAGCAGTACTTC
CASTPTTISYEQYF
>TRBJ1-2|.|.|TRBV6-5
TGTGCCAGCAGCCTCGACTTAAACTATGGCTACACCTTC
CASSLDLNYGYTF
>TRBJ2-3|TRBD2|few|TRBV30
TGTGCCTGGCAACTAGCGGGAGGGCCGCCGGATACGCAGTATTTT
CAWQLAGGPPDTQYF
>TRBJ2-7|TRBD2|.|TRBV18
TGTGCCAGCTCTAAGCGGGAGGGGGCCTACGAGCAGTACTTC
CASSKREGAYEQYF
>TRBJ2-1|.|few|TRBV27
TGTGCCAGCAGTTTCCTAGATTACTATAACAATGAGCAGTTCTTC
CASSFLDYYNNEQFF
>TRBJ1-5|.|few|TRBV6-1
TGTGCCAGCAGTGGGTCACTTATCAATCAGCCCCAGCATTTT
CASSGSLINQPQHF
>TRBJ2-5|.|.|TRBV28
TGTGCCAGCACGTACCAGGGTGGATCACAAGAGACCCAGTACTTC
CASTYQGGSQETQYF
>TRBJ2-3|TRBD2|.|TRBV9
TGTGCCAGCAGCGTGACGGGAGGATCAGATACGCAGTATTTT
CASSVTGGSDTQYF
>TRBJ2-1|.|few|TRBV5-1
TGCGCCAGCAGCTTGTACTGGGACAAAGACTACAATGAGCAGTTCTTC
CASSLYWDKDYNEQFF
>TRBJ1-2|.|few|TRBV29-1
TGCAGCGTTGGTAGCAGGGGAGGGGATGGCTACACCTTC
CSVGSRGGDGYTF
>TRBJ2-7|TRBD1|.|TRBV25-1
TGTGCCAGCAGCGAAGGGCTGATACAGGGGCCGGCCTACGAGCAGTACTTC
CASSEGLIQGPAYEQYF
>TRBJ1-2|.|few|TRBV6-6
TGTGCCAGCAGTCCCCGAGGTAACACCTTCTATGGCTACACCTTC
CASSPRGNTFYGYTF
>TRBJ2-1|.|few|TRBV18
TGTGCCAGCTCCCAAGAGGCCTCCTACAATGAGCAGTTCTTC
CASSQEASYNEQFF
>TRBJ2-5|TRBD2|few|TRBV29-1
TGCAGCGTTGGGAGAGGGTTGGGACTAGCGGGAGTGGAGACCCAGTACTTC
CSVGRGLGLAGVETQYF
>TRBJ1-1|.|few|TRBV29-1
TGCAGCGTTGTCTACGGTCTGCGGAACACTGAAGCTTTCTTT
CSVVYGLRNTEAFF
>TRBJ2-5|.|.|TRBV4-2
TGTGCCAGCAGCCAAGGACCTGCAGCGGGTGGAGAGACCCAGTACTTC
CASSQGPAAGGETQYF
>TRBJ1-2|TRBD1|.|TRBV13
TGTGCCAGCAGCTACCGGGACAGGATGAACTATGGCTACACCTTC
CASSYRDRMNYGYTF